The clone carrying this TCR beta chain came up a few times. Its cognate antigen is unknown. The data were taken from a study of blood T cells in healthy people across ages. Study-level information: The template switching approach captured approximately one barcoded beta molecule for every two T cells.

Germline-derived CDR1 and CDR2 are DFQATT and SNEGSKA (reference sequence). The V gene lost 3 bases and the J gene lost 0 bases, with 22 bases spanning the gap. The CDR3 is made up of 18 amino acids. Alongside a J-beta primer mix, a sample-barcoded 5' primer served in a second PCR lasting about 7 to 12 cycles. TCRdb processed the 5' RACE reads anew with MiXCR; each CDR3 protein has one entry. The sample consists of over 1,500,000 distinct CDR3 sequences, about 39% of them appearing once. General study results and limits: Higher naive T cell percentage went strongly together with higher TCR beta diversity. Older age went with lower TCR beta diversity per million T cells, in a roughly linear way.

The sequenced sample consisted of blood. The chain uses TRBV20-1 and TRBJ2-3, with D perhaps TRBD1 or TRBD2 (5 bases each). This clonotype originated in a human donor in good health. This CDR3 reads CSARTASSRGTSTDTQYF. CDR3 in DNA: TGCAGTGCTAGGACAGCCTCCTCTAGAGGGACCAGCACAGATACGCAGTATTTT.